The clone carrying this TCR beta chain was seen repeatedly, ten times or more. Its specificity is not known. This sample was taken from a study of regulatory T cells in long-lasting Graves disease. The V gene lost 2 bases and the J gene lost 0 bases, with 6 bases spanning the gap. Germline assignment: CDR1 GTSNPN and CDR2 SVGIG (reference sequence). The length of the CDR3 is 13 residues. Regarding time point: newly diagnosed GD, antithyroid drugs for less than 3 months. RNA extracted from PBMCs served as the sequencing template. Both iRepertoire HTBI primers and Arm-PCR of CDR3 regions were used to build the TCR beta libraries. Each CDR3 protein gets one entry after TCRdb re-called the multiplex PCR reads with MiXCR. The table has 510,000 or so distinct CDR3 sequences, more than 10% seen once. Study-level results: With persistent disease, TRBV28, TRBJ1-2 and TRBJ2-5 were the favored segments.

These records were also assigned to another study, of T cells in Graves' hyperthyroidism and ophthalmopathy.

V gene TRBV30 combines with J gene TRBJ2-3; D gene uncertain. The sequence was obtained from a woman in her 30s with Graves disease. The sample here was peripheral blood mononuclear cells (PBMCs), taken at new diagnosis, from a patient treated with antithyroid drugs. CDR3 region: CAWSSVSTDTQYF. CDR3 coding DNA: TGTGCCTGGAGTTCCGTTAGCACAGATACGCAGTATTTT.